The 11 T cell receptor beta chains listed next were all sequenced from one sample in a study of T cells in Graves' hyperthyroidism and ophthalmopathy. TCR beta CDR3 regions were amplified from RNA. Using the HTBI primer set, a first-round RT-PCR was run on the TCR CDR3. TCRdb fed the multiplex PCR reads into MiXCR, producing one record per CDR3 protein. This sample has hundreds of thousands of distinct CDR3 sequences, with 14% to 15% found just once. Sequenced input: blood. These TCRs come from a woman in her thirties or forties with Graves' ophthalmopathy.

J is TRBJ1-1 and V is TRBV2, with 11 nucleotides matching TRBD1. In germline, CDR1 is SNHLY, CDR2 FYNNEI. There are 16 residues in the CDR3. The ends lost 1 base at V and 7 bases at J; junction bases unmatched: 8. The DNA for the CDR3 is TGTGCCAGCAGTGAAGAGGGACAGGGGGGTGGACTTGAAGCTTTCTTT. Protein: CASSEEGQGGGLEAFF.

The chain's CDR3 is CASTHRVTGELFF. CDR3 nucleotides: TGTGCCAGCACTCACAGGGTAACCGGGGAGCTGTTTTTT. The chain couples TRBV11-2 to TRBJ2-2, with D maybe TRBD1 (6 bases). Trimming shortened V by 7 bases and J by 5 bases, and 11 bases separated the two germline ends. From germline, CDR1 is SGHAT and CDR2 FQNNGV. This CDR3 contains 13 residues.

This sequence joins TRBV19 and TRBJ2-7; perhaps TRBD1 as D (5 bases). The germline V gene has CDR1 LNHDA and CDR2 SQIVND (reference sequence). Trimming took off 3 bases at V and 5 bases at J, with 14 bases between the two ends. This CDR3 is 14 amino acids long. CDR3 protein: CASSIVAGIHEQYF. CDR3 coding DNA: TGTGCCAGTAGTATCGTCGCAGGGATCCACGAGCAGTACTTC.

This clonotype has a handful of counts. A clone one base away is much larger, so this may be a read error. The conserved phenylalanine or tryptophan normally closing the CDR3 is absent here, so this likely arose from a read error. The V gene is TRBV20-1, the J gene TRBJ1-2, with D perhaps TRBD1 (6 bases). The CDR3 totals 13 residues. Trimming removed 3 bases at V and 10 bases at J, with 18 bases between. Germline V gene lookup returns CDR1 DFQATT and CDR2 SNEGSKA (reference sequence). As DNA, the CDR3 is TGCAGTGCTAGTAGACAGGAGGCAGTTATCTACACCTCC. Translating gives CSASRQEAVIYTS.

This sequence joins TRBV11-2 and TRBJ1-3, with D hard to call. Germline V gives CDR1 SGHAT, CDR2 FQNNGV. The CDR3 extends over 15 amino acids. Trimming stripped 5 bases from V and 4 bases from J, with 15 bases between. CDR3 coding DNA: TGTGCCAGCAGCACCAGGTCTCAAGCAGGAAACACCATATATTTT. It codes for CASSTRSQAGNTIYF.

This clonotype was seen repeatedly, ten times or more. CDR3 residues: CASSRQMNTEAFF. In DNA, the CDR3 is TGTGCCAGCAGCCGACAGATGAACACTGAAGCTTTCTTT. V usage is TRBV12-3 or TRBV12-4 and J usage is TRBJ1-1; TRBD1 might be the D (5 bases). The CDR3 covers 13 residues. Trimming pared 6 bases from V and 0 bases from J, leaving 8 bases between.

This clonotype was recorded many times. This chain uses TRBV6-5 with TRBJ1-1; D remains ambiguous. The CDR3 extends over 15 amino acids. CDR1 is MNHEY, CDR2 SVGAGI, per germline. Trimming shortened V by 0 bases and J by 0 bases, and 8 bases separated the two germline ends. The CDR3 nucleotides are TGTGCCAGCAGTTACTCTCATCCGTTGAACACTGAAGCTTTCTTT. The encoded protein is CASSYSHPLNTEAFF.

This clonotype was detected many times. The chain carries TRBV12-3 or TRBV12-4 and TRBJ2-2, with D tentatively TRBD1 (5 bases). Trimming shortened V by 5 bases and J by 6 bases, and 7 bases separated the two germline ends. This CDR3 region has 12 residues. CDR3 bases: TGTGCCAGCAGTAGACAGTCCGGGGAGCTGTTTTTT. It translates to CASSRQSGELFF.

This clonotype was detected ten times or more. The gene calls are TRBV30 and TRBJ1-1; 7 bases fit TRBD1. V was pared by 0 bases and J by 4 bases, with 2 bases of the junction left unmatched. The CDR3 loop spans 13 amino acids. CDR1 GTSNPN and CDR2 SVGIG come from the germline V gene (reference sequence). The CDR3 DNA reads TGTGCCTGGAGTGTTAGGGGGCTCACTGAAGCTTTCTTT. Residues: CAWSVRGLTEAFF.

This clonotype showed up many times. The chain is built from TRBV27 and TRBJ2-7; D gene ambiguous. This CDR3 region has 13 residues. Germline CDR1 and CDR2: MNHEY and SMNVEV (reference sequence). Between the trimmed V and J ends, which lost 8 bases and 1 base, there was a span of 12 bases. CDR3 sequence (DNA): TGTGCCAGCGCCCGGTCAGAATCCTACGAGCAGTACTTC. Translation gives CASARSESYEQYF.

This clonotype was detected ten times or more. The chain carries TRBV19 and TRBJ1-1; no reliable D call. V lost 7 bases, J lost 3 bases, and 9 bases lay in between. Looked up from germline, CDR1 is LNHDA and CDR2 is SQIVND (reference sequence). This CDR3 contains 12 residues. The CDR3 reads CASKRQDTEAFF. DNA for the CDR3: TGTGCCAGTAAGAGGCAGGACACTGAAGCTTTCTTT.